A single sample gave rise to the 26 T cell receptor beta chains below, sequenced in a study of T-cell reconstitution after alpha-beta-depleted transplantation in children listed by TCRdb under 2016. The meaning of the sample's treatment or condition label: allogeneic hematopoietic cell transplantation with graft depleted of TCRalphabeta T cells and CD19 B cells. Libraries were made using PCR. The instrument was an Illumina HiSeq 2500. TCR library preparation used molecular barcoding, with unique molecular identifiers applied to normalize quantification of the TCRbeta repertoire. The public sequencing data were trimmed at Q25 with fastp and processed into clonotypes with MiXCR by TCRdb, which kept only in-frame beta chains. Under each unique CDR3 protein, matching rows form one entry showing the most common genes and DNA. Counted in this sample were almost 250,000 distinct CDR3 sequences; about 25% of them appeared once. Jointly, the top ten make up 2.6% of the sample.

The sample was PBMCs, taken before TCRalphabeta/CD19-depleted stem cell transplant. The receptors were sampled from a girl between 2 and 10 years old with Fanconi anemia, due to receive a stem cell transplant.

This clonotype was counted at least ten times. The chain has TRBV5-1 and TRBJ1-1, with a weak D call TRBD1 (6 bases). V was shortened by 5 bases and J by 8 bases, with 16 bases between the two germline ends. The length of the CDR3 is 13 residues. Germline values: CDR1 SGHRS, CDR2 YFSETQ. The CDR3, as DNA: TGCGCCAGCAGGCTTGGCTACAGGGCGGAAGCTTTCTTT. Translated: CASRLGYRAEAFF.

This clonotype was detected many times. The gene calls are TRBV20-1 and TRBJ1-5; D is undetermined. CDR3 length: 12 residues. The germline CDR1 and CDR2 sequences are DFQATT and SNEGSKA (reference sequence). V lost 5 bases, J lost 5 bases, and 10 bases lay in between. CDR3 protein: CSAGEGDQPQHF. CDR3 bases: TGCAGTGCTGGGGAGGGTGATCAGCCCCAGCATTTT.

CDR3 region: CSHATIAGVGDTQYF. Here the CDR3 DNA reads TGCAGCCATGCTACGATAGCGGGAGTGGGAGATACGCAGTATTTT. V usage is TRBV20-1 and J usage is TRBJ2-3, with 9 bases that match TRBD2. In germline, CDR1 is DFQATT, CDR2 SNEGSKA (reference sequence). The CDR3 is 15 residues long.

At least ten counts were recorded for this clonotype. The chain's CDR3 is CASSLEQGANTGELFF. CDR3 DNA: TGTGCCAGCAGCTTAGAACAGGGGGCAAACACCGGGGAGCTGTTTTTT. J is TRBJ2-2 and V is TRBV11-2; 9 bases are shared with TRBD1. Per germline, CDR1 SGHAT and CDR2 FQNNGV. The V segment lost 0 bases and the J segment 2 bases; nucleotides outside the gene matches: 1. The CDR3 runs to 16 residues. Based on the CDR3 plus reference TRBV11-2 and TRBJ2-2, the full variable domain is EAGVAQSPRYKIIEKRQSVAFWCNPISGHATLYWYQQILGQGPKLLIQFQNNGVVDDSQLPKDRFSAERLKGVDSTLKIQPAKLEDSAVYLCASSLEQGANTGELFFGEGSRLTVL.

J is TRBJ2-7 and V is TRBV18; tentative D call: TRBD2 (8 bases). The CDR3 is made up of 16 amino acids. V lost 2 bases, J lost 0 bases, and 14 bases lay in between. Germline CDR1 KGHSH, CDR2 LQKENI. The CDR3 DNA reads as TGTGCCAGCTCACCAATAGCGGGACAGTTCTCCTACGAGCAGTACTTC. Translating gives CASSPIAGQFSYEQYF. Together with reference TRBV18 and TRBJ2-7, the CDR3 gives the full variable domain: NAGVMQNPRHLVRRRGQEARLRCSPMKGHSHVYWYRQLPEEGLKFMVYLQKENIIDESGMPKERFSAEFPKEGPSILRIQQVVRGDSAAYFCASSPIAGQFSYEQYFGPGTRLTVT.

There are a few counts of this clonotype. This chain joins TRBV27 and TRBJ2-7; a possible D gene is TRBD2 (6 bases). Between the trimmed V and J ends, which lost 5 bases and 0 bases, there was a span of 17 bases. Germline V CDR1 and CDR2: MNHEY, SMNVEV (reference sequence). This CDR3 has 16 amino acids. The CDR3 is CASSLASASYSYEQYF. CDR3 sequence (DNA): TGTGCCAGCAGTCTGGCTAGCGCGTCATACTCCTACGAGCAGTACTTC.

The chain employs TRBV18 and TRBJ2-6; 7 bases are a match to TRBD1. There are 19 residues in the CDR3. V trimming: 1 base; J trimming: 0 bases; junction bases outside the gene matches: 9. Germline V CDR1 and CDR2: KGHSH, LQKENI. CDR3 nucleotides: TGTGCCAGCTCACCACGGCCGACAGGGTCCTCCTCTGGGGCCAACGTCCTGACTTTC. This gives the protein CASSPRPTGSSSGANVLTF.

The genes are TRBV18 and TRBJ2-7; D is unclear. CDR3 length: 13 amino acids. V was trimmed by 0 bases and J by 3 bases, leaving 6 bases between them. The germline V gene encodes CDR1 KGHSH and CDR2 LQKENI. Written as DNA, the CDR3 is TGTGCCAGCTCACCACCGGACCGCTACGAGCAGTACTTC. Translating gives CASSPPDRYEQYF.

This clonotype was counted between two and nine times. V usage is TRBV29-1 and J usage is TRBJ2-7, with 13 bases matching TRBD2. Unmatched junction bases numbered 4, after V lost 4 bases and J lost 4 bases. This CDR3 has 14 amino acids. The germline V gene has CDR1 SQVTM and CDR2 ANQGSEA. CDR3 sequence reads: CSVGGLAGVYEQYF. The CDR3 DNA follows: TGCAGCGTTGGTGGACTAGCGGGAGTTTACGAGCAGTACTTC.

This clonotype was counted once. The CDR3 spells CASSSFQETQYF. The DNA for the CDR3 is TGTGCCAGCAGCTCGTTCCAAGAGACCCAGTACTTC. The rearrangement links TRBV13 to TRBJ2-5; D is ambiguous. The V gene's germline CDR1 is PRHDT and CDR2 FYEKMQ (reference sequence). With 4 bases removed from V and 1 base from J, the gap between germline ends came to 4 bases. The CDR3 consists of 12 residues.

This clonotype has a count of ten or more. V and J are TRBV10-3 and TRBJ2-1, with 15 bases that match TRBD2. V shed 3 bases, J shed 1 base, and the junction held 4 bases outside the gene matches. The CDR3 is 18 residues long. The germline gives CDR1 ENHRY, CDR2 SYGVKD. The DNA of the CDR3 is TGTGCCATCAGTGAAGGACTAGCGGGAGGGCCATCCTACAATGAGCAGTTCTTC. It translates to CAISEGLAGGPSYNEQFF.

In this sample, this clonotype turned up many times. This sequence joins TRBV29-1 and TRBJ2-2; possible D gene TRBD2, 6 bases. The CDR3 spans 12 residues. Germline lookup yields CDR1 SQVTM and CDR2 ANQGSEA. V lost 3 bases and J 5 bases, leaving 7 bases between the germline ends. DNA of the CDR3: TGCAGCGTTGATAGCGGAACCGGGGAGCTGTTTTTT. This sequence encodes CSVDSGTGELFF.

This clonotype was counted only a few times. This may be a read error: a much more frequent sequence differs by one nucleotide. CDR3 sequence: CSVGWETQYF. CDR3 coding DNA: TGCAGCGTTGGGTGGGAGACCCAGTACTTC. J is TRBJ2-5 and V is TRBV29-1; D uncertain. This CDR3 has 10 residues. The V gene lost 4 bases and the J gene lost 5 bases, with 5 bases spanning the gap. Germline CDR1 is SQVTM and CDR2 is ANQGSEA.

This clonotype was recorded many times. The J gene is TRBJ2-7, the V gene TRBV6-5, with D perhaps being TRBD1 or TRBD2 (6 bases each). Per the germline V gene, CDR1 is MNHEY and CDR2 is SVGAGI. This CDR3 contains 15 residues. Trimming pared 4 bases from V and 6 bases from J, leaving 19 bases between. This chain's CDR3 is CASSSGAEAPAEQYF. The CDR3 DNA reads TGTGCCAGCAGTTCGGGGGCAGAGGCTCCGGCCGAGCAGTACTTC.

This clonotype was detected a few times. The V gene is TRBV5-1, the J gene TRBJ2-1, with 10 nucleotides matching TRBD2. This CDR3 has 17 residues. V shed 0 bases and J 0 bases; nucleotides not matched to a gene: 3. Germline assignment: CDR1 SGHRS and CDR2 YFSETQ. The chain's CDR3 is CASSLGSGRASYNEQFF. DNA for the CDR3: TGCGCCAGCAGCTTGGGAAGCGGGAGGGCCTCCTACAATGAGCAGTTCTTC.

The genes are TRBV20-1 and TRBJ2-1; either TRBD1 or TRBD2 may supply D (5 bases each). The V end was cut by 0 bases, the J end by 4 bases, with 13 bases between. Germline V gene lookup returns CDR1 DFQATT and CDR2 SNEGSKA (reference sequence). The CDR3 runs 15 residues. For the CDR3, the DNA is TGCAGTGCTAGAGATCTCGGGGCGGTTTACAATGAGCAGTTCTTC. It codes for CSARDLGAVYNEQFF.

The chain carries TRBV29-1 and TRBJ2-3, with D possibly matching TRBD1 (5 bases). This CDR3 has 14 residues. Trimming removed 3 bases from V and 4 bases from J, with 14 bases in between. Looked up from germline, CDR1 is SQVTM and CDR2 is ANQGSEA. This chain's CDR3 is CSVDFFQGADTQYF. CDR3 in DNA: TGCAGCGTTGATTTTTTTCAGGGCGCAGATACGCAGTATTTT.

The V and J genes are TRBV20-1 and TRBJ2-1; a possible D gene is TRBD2 (5 bases). The CDR3 consists of 13 residues. CDR1 is DFQATT, CDR2 SNEGSKA, per germline (reference sequence). The V and J ends lost 7 bases and 3 bases respectively, with 13 bases between them. This CDR3 reads CSVGDYNYNEQFF. Here the CDR3 DNA reads TGCAGTGTCGGAGACTATAACTACAATGAGCAGTTCTTC.

This chain joins TRBV7-2 and TRBJ2-1; TRBD2 aligns across 8 bases. From germline, CDR1 is SGHTA and CDR2 FQGNSA. V dropped 5 bases and J dropped 12; count of bases not matched to a gene: 15. The CDR3 is made up of 15 amino acids. The CDR3 DNA reads as TGTGCCAGCAGCCCCAGTCCCGGGACTAGTTGGGGGCAGTTCTTC. As protein: CASSPSPGTSWGQFF.

This rearrangement joins TRBV7-2 to TRBJ2-7; 11 nucleotides agree with TRBD2. Germline V gene data show CDR1 as SGHTA and CDR2 as FQGNSA. The CDR3 runs 15 residues. The V segment lost 5 bases and the J segment 4 bases; nucleotides outside the gene matches: 7. The CDR3, as DNA: TGTGCCAGCAGCCTAACTAGCGGGAGTCGGTACGAGCAGTACTTC. Translation: CASSLTSGSRYEQYF. The full variable domain, rest sourced from reference TRBV7-2 and TRBJ2-7, is GAGVSQSPSNKVTEKGKDVELRCDPISGHTALYWYRQSLGQGLEFLIYFQGNSAPDKSGLPSDRFSAERTGGSVSTLTIQRTQQEDSAVYLCASSLTSGSRYEQYFGPGTRLTVT.

The chain recombines TRBV20-1 with TRBJ2-3; 11 nucleotides line up with TRBD1. The CDR3 sequence is 12 residues long. Germline-derived CDR1 and CDR2 are DFQATT and SNEGSKA (reference sequence). CDR3 amino acids: CSGQGASDTQYF. CDR3 DNA sequence: TGCAGCGGACAGGGGGCGTCAGATACGCAGTATTTT.

This clonotype was seen at least ten times. The V and J genes are TRBV30 and TRBJ1-1; weak D call: TRBD1 (5 bases). V lost 0 bases, J lost 5 bases, and 10 bases lay in between. The CDR3 sequence is 13 residues long. Germline CDR1 GTSNPN, CDR2 SVGIG (reference sequence). The CDR3 is CAWSVQSGTEAFF. CDR3 in DNA: TGTGCCTGGAGTGTACAATCAGGGACTGAAGCTTTCTTT.

V is TRBV29-1 and J is TRBJ2-1, with TRBD2 as a possible D gene (6 bases). The CDR3 totals 17 residues. Trimming pared 3 bases from V and 0 bases from J, leaving 18 bases between. Germline CDR1 is SQVTM and CDR2 is ANQGSEA. The CDR3 region is CSVETGTALSSYNEQFF. The CDR3 DNA reads as TGCAGCGTTGAGACGGGGACTGCCCTGAGCTCCTACAATGAGCAGTTCTTC.

The chain has TRBV20-1 and TRBJ2-1; 14 bases map to TRBD2. This CDR3 has 15 amino acids. Germline V gives CDR1 DFQATT, CDR2 SNEGSKA (reference sequence). The junction had 8 bases not matched to a gene; V was cut back by 6 bases and J by 7 bases. The CDR3 region has the DNA TGCAGTGCCGACCGACTAGCGGGAGGGCTAAATGAGCAGTTCTTC. As protein: CSADRLAGGLNEQFF.

The sample holds a few counts of this clonotype. The rearrangement joins TRBV5-1 to TRBJ2-1, with 9 bases lining up with TRBD2. Germline V lookup: CDR1 SGHRS, CDR2 YFSETQ. The CDR3 runs to 18 residues. The V and J ends lost 0 bases and 3 bases, in that order; junction bases with no gene match: 10. CDR3 sequence: CASSLAPSGLANYNEQFF. The CDR3 bases are TGCGCCAGCAGCTTGGCTCCTTCGGGACTAGCCAACTACAATGAGCAGTTCTTC.

This clonotype was counted many times. CDR3 sequence reads: CSVVSASSEQYF. DNA of the CDR3: TGCAGCGTTGTCTCGGCTAGTAGCGAGCAGTACTTC. The rearrangement joins TRBV29-1 to TRBJ2-7; D call uncertain. The CDR3 has 12 residues. Looked up from germline, CDR1 is SQVTM and CDR2 is ANQGSEA. V was trimmed by 4 bases and J by 6 bases, leaving 13 bases between them.